The clone carrying this T cell receptor beta chain was observed a single time. V dropped 10 bases and J dropped 7 bases, with 11 bases sitting between them. The CDR3 has 11 residues. Looked up from germline, CDR1 is WSHSY and CDR2 is SAAADI. The data stem from a study of T-cell memory formation after mild COVID-19. cDNA libraries for TCR alpha and TCR beta, carrying sample barcodes and UMIs, came from 5'RACE with constant-segment primers. Via MiXCR, TCRdb re-called the 5' RACE reads, giving one row per CDR3 protein. The sample gives some 88,000 distinct CDR3 sequences, approximately 25% of which show up once; 42% is in the top ten.

The sequencing sample was made of PBMCs or a T cell subset sorted from them (not recorded which). This TCR was sampled from a man between 18 and 29 years old who had mild COVID-19 (a few samples of this study predate the infection). Cell type and time point are not known. This chain joins TRBV10-2 and TRBJ2-1, with D tentatively TRBD1 (6 bases). The CDR3 nucleotides read TGCGCCACTAAACAGGGAAATGAGCAGTTCTTC. It specifies CATKQGNEQFF.